One sample yielded the 2 T cell receptor beta chains listed below, sequenced in a study of cytomegalovirus exposure and HLA in healthy donors. The PCR made use of 60 Vbeta and 13 Jbeta primers. Libraries were prepared by immunoSEQ multiplex PCR; TCRdb keeps only in-frame clonotypes and omits some of them. The sample has about 92,000 clones, around 77% seen once. The sequenced sample was PBMCs. These receptors were collected from a man aged 50 or older in good health and CMV-seropositive.

The rearrangement joins TRBV2 to TRBJ2-4, with 10 bases aligning to TRBD1. CDR3 size: 16 residues. CDR1 SNHLY and CDR2 FYNNEI come from the germline V gene. V was clipped by 5 bases and J by 5 bases; unmatched bases: 9. DNA for the CDR3: TGTGCCAGCAGTCCGGGACAGGGGAGGTCGGAAAACATTCAGTACTTC. Translated: CASSPGQGRSENIQYF.

The rearrangement links TRBV13 to TRBJ2-1, with 11 bases matching TRBD1. V trimming: 4 bases; J trimming: 9 bases; junction bases outside the gene matches: 11. The CDR3 extends over 16 amino acids. The germline V gene encodes CDR1 PRHDT and CDR2 FYEKMQ (reference sequence). CDR3 nucleotides: TGTGCCAGCAGCTATCAAGGGGGACAGGGGGGGGGTGAGCAGTTCTTC. Translating gives CASSYQGGQGGGEQFF.